These 23 T cell receptor beta chains came from one sample sequenced in a study of post-analysis software for immune sequencing data. Their recognized antigens are unknown. Findings and caveats of the study: In patients, five or six TRBV segments were more frequent than in controls, with TRBV5-6, TRBV5-1 and TRBV20-1 among them.

cDNA libraries for TCR beta contained unique molecular identifiers. Each CDR3 protein gets one entry after TCRdb re-called the PCR reads with MiXCR. The sample has about 540,000 distinct CDR3 sequences; under 40% are singletons. The specimen was blood. The source is a girl younger than 18 with multiple sclerosis.

CDR3 bases: TGCAGTGCTAGGTTCCCCCACAGGGGTACTGAAGCTTTCTTT. The encoded protein is CSARFPHRGTEAFF. The genes are TRBV20-1 and TRBJ1-1, with 7 bases aligning to TRBD1. Per the germline V gene, CDR1 is DFQATT and CDR2 is SNEGSKA (reference sequence). CDR3 length equals 14 residues. After removal of 3 bases from V and 5 bases from J, the junction contained 9 bases not matched to a gene.

This clonotype was recorded once. The rearrangement uses TRBV6-6 and TRBJ2-7; 7 nucleotides align to TRBD1. The CDR3 runs 12 residues. CDR1 and CDR2 (germline): MNHNY, SVGAGI (reference sequence). After removal of 8 bases from V and 2 bases from J, the junction contained 3 bases not matched to a gene. This CDR3 reads CASLGTAYEQYF. For the CDR3, the DNA is TGTGCCAGCCTTGGGACAGCCTACGAGCAGTACTTC.

The rearrangement links TRBV29-1 to TRBJ1-2, with 9 bases lining up with TRBD1. J was trimmed by 6 bases and V by 7 bases; bases with no gene match: 9. CDR3 length equals 13 residues. Germline V gene data show CDR1 as SQVTM and CDR2 as ANQGSEA. CDR3 nucleotides: TGCAGCGGTGGACAGGGGAGTCCCCATGGCTACACCTTC. Translated, it gives CSGGQGSPHGYTF.

This chain links TRBV10-3 with TRBJ2-7; 10 positions agree with TRBD2. The germline gives CDR1 ENHRY, CDR2 SYGVKD. V lost 3 bases, J lost 1 base, and 3 bases stayed unmatched. The CDR3 length is 15 residues. CDR3 bases: TGTGCCATCAGTGAAGAGCGGGGGGGATCCTACGAGCAGTACTTC. Encoded protein: CAISEERGGSYEQYF.

V usage is TRBV4-1 and J usage is TRBJ1-6; D is possibly TRBD1 (5 bases). The CDR3 loop spans 16 amino acids. Trimming left V 3 bases short and J 0 bases short, with 9 bases between. Germline lookup yields CDR1 MGHRA and CDR2 YSYEKL. The chain's CDR3 is CASSQEGSSYNSPLHF. The CDR3 nucleotides are TGCGCCAGCAGCCAGGAGGGGAGCTCCTATAATTCACCCCTCCACTTT.

There are a few counts of this clonotype. The chain is built from TRBV7-3 and TRBJ2-1; no clear D. Per germline, CDR1 SGHTA and CDR2 FQGTGA. The CDR3 loop spans 11 amino acids. With 6 bases removed from V and 6 bases from J, the gap between germline ends came to 6 bases. The DNA of the CDR3 is TGTGCCAGCAGGAAGTCCAATGAGCAGTTCTTC. Its translation: CASRKSNEQFF. The full variable domain, completed using reference TRBV7-3 and TRBJ2-1, is GAGVSQTPSNKVTEKGKYVELRCDPISGHTALYWYRQSLGQGPEFLIYFQGTGAADDSGLPNDRFFAVRPEGSVSTLKIQRTERGDSAVYLCASRKSNEQFFGPGTRLTVL.

This clonotype was seen a few times. The J gene is TRBJ2-3, the V gene TRBV7-9, with 11 bases identical to TRBD2. CDR1 is SEHNR, CDR2 FQNEAQ, per germline (reference sequence). The CDR3 totals 15 residues. V gave up 3 bases and J gave up 3 bases; unmatched junction bases: 2. The CDR3 loop reads CASSFSGGATDTQYF. Written as DNA, the CDR3 is TGTGCCAGCAGCTTTAGCGGGGGGGCTACAGATACGCAGTATTTT.

This clonotype was counted a few times. The rearrangement links TRBV6-6 to TRBJ1-4; 9 positions match TRBD1. The CDR3 runs to 15 residues. Germline loops: CDR1 MNHNY, CDR2 SVGAGI (reference sequence). J gave up 6 bases and V 5 bases, and 7 bases lay outside the gene matches. The CDR3 DNA follows: TGTGCCAGCAGTAGAGGGACAGGGTCGGATGAAAAACTGTTTTTT. This encodes CASSRGTGSDEKLFF.

This clonotype occurred once. The chain couples TRBV19 to TRBJ1-1; 9 bases align to TRBD1. This CDR3 has 13 residues. Germline V gene lookup returns CDR1 LNHDA and CDR2 SQIVND (reference sequence). The V segment lost 6 bases and the J segment 6 bases; nucleotides outside the gene matches: 5. In DNA form, the CDR3 reads TGTGCCAGTAGGGGACAGGGAGTGCCTGAAGCTTTCTTT. The encoded protein is CASRGQGVPEAFF.

The chain combines TRBV5-1 with TRBJ1-1; a possible D gene is TRBD1 (5 bases). The CDR3 consists of 16 residues. Germline CDR1 reads SGHRS; CDR2 reads YFSETQ. V lost 4 bases and J 5 bases, leaving 21 bases between the germline ends. The CDR3 nucleotides are TGCGCCAGCAGCCTGGATGGGGCCAGGGCCTGGACTGAAGCTTTCTTT. Its translation: CASSLDGARAWTEAFF.

This clonotype has a count of ten or more. The genes are TRBV15 and TRBJ2-4, with TRBD1 identical over 10 bases. Germline trimming cut 6 bases from V and 3 bases from J; bases unmatched to any gene: 20. Germline CDR1 and CDR2: LNHNV and YYDKDF (reference sequence). The CDR3 has 20 amino acids. The CDR3 sequence: CATRTTKGDRGWSDKNIQYF. The DNA for the CDR3 is TGTGCCACCAGAACAACCAAAGGGGACAGGGGTTGGTCGGACAAAAACATTCAGTACTTC.

The V gene is TRBV20-1, the J gene TRBJ2-3; 13 bases align to TRBD2. This CDR3 has 15 residues. The V and J ends lost 3 bases and 3 bases, in that order; junction bases with no gene match: 3. Looked up from germline, CDR1 is DFQATT and CDR2 is SNEGSKA (reference sequence). The CDR3 DNA follows: TGCAGTGCTAGTTGGACTAGCGGGGGAACAGATACGCAGTATTTT. It specifies CSASWTSGGTDTQYF.

The genes are TRBV20-1 and TRBJ1-1, with 11 bases that match TRBD1. This CDR3 is 14 amino acids long. Germline loops: CDR1 DFQATT, CDR2 SNEGSKA (reference sequence). The trim removed 2 bases at V and 4 bases at J, leaving 3 bases unmatched. This CDR3 reads CSARYGTGGTEAFF. In DNA form, the CDR3 reads TGCAGTGCTAGATACGGGACAGGGGGCACTGAAGCTTTCTTT.

V is TRBV20-1 and J is TRBJ2-5; the match to TRBD1 covers 7 bases. Trimming cost V 5 bases and J 5 bases; bases outside gene matches: 8. The CDR3 covers 13 residues. Germline values: CDR1 DFQATT, CDR2 SNEGSKA (reference sequence). The DNA of the CDR3 is TGCAGTGCTCTGAGGGGGCCGGGGGAGACCCAGTACTTC. This codes for CSALRGPGETQYF.

This clonotype was detected only a few times. The chain combines TRBV5-6 with TRBJ2-1; 12 nucleotides match TRBD2. The V and J ends lost 4 bases and 6 bases, in that order; junction bases with no gene match: 5. CDR1 is SGHDT and CDR2 is YYEEEE in the germline V gene. This CDR3 region has 15 residues. In nucleotides, the CDR3 is TGTGCCAGCAGCGCGACTAGCGGGGGATTCAATGAGCAGTTCTTC. It yields the protein CASSATSGGFNEQFF.

This clonotype has more than one count but fewer than ten. This CDR3 reads CASTWGSTSYNEQFF. CDR3 nucleotide sequence: TGTGCCAGCACCTGGGGCTCAACTTCCTACAATGAGCAGTTCTTC. This chain joins TRBV12-3 or TRBV12-4 and TRBJ2-1, with D possibly matching TRBD1 (5 bases). This CDR3 has 15 residues. The germline V and J ends were trimmed by 7 bases and 1 base, with 14 bases remaining between them.

This clonotype has just a few counts. J is TRBJ1-2 and V is TRBV12-3 or TRBV12-4; D unclear. Trimming shortened V by 1 base and J by 4 bases, and 13 bases separated the two germline ends. CDR3 length: 15 amino acids. Here the CDR3 DNA reads TGTGCCAGCAGTTTAGTTGGCAAGCCTCCCTATGGCTACACCTTC. This encodes CASSLVGKPPYGYTF.

This clonotype showed up just a few times. J is TRBJ1-5 and V is TRBV7-6; D remains unclear. V gave up 3 bases and J gave up 0 bases, with 9 bases separating them. Germline lookup yields CDR1 SGHVS and CDR2 FNYEAQ. This CDR3 contains 15 residues. The CDR3 DNA reads TGTGCCAGCAGCTTGAGCGCTGATAGCAATCAGCCCCAGCATTTT. Its translation: CASSLSADSNQPQHF.

This clonotype has a count of ten or more. The genes are TRBV5-6 and TRBJ2-5, with D perhaps TRBD1 (6 bases). Near its end, the DNA agrees better with TRBJ2-7, so the J call may be wrong. The germline CDR1 and CDR2 sequences are SGHDT and YYEEEE. The CDR3 covers 14 residues. CDR3 sequence (DNA): TGTGCCAGCAGCCCCGTGTACAGGGTCCACGAGCAGTACTTC. Translating gives CASSPVYRVHEQYF.

This clonotype has more than one count but fewer than ten. V is TRBV28 and J is TRBJ1-2; 8 bases agree with TRBD1. Germline V CDR1 and CDR2: MDHEN, SYDVKM. V gave up 2 bases and J gave up 0 bases; unmatched junction bases: 5. The CDR3 extends over 16 amino acids. The CDR3 sequence is CASSLRPTGANYGYTF. CDR3 in DNA: TGTGCCAGCAGTTTAAGGCCGACAGGGGCTAACTATGGCTACACCTTC.

CDR3 amino acids: CATSRDDYSRTDTQYF. CDR3 nucleotides: TGTGCCACCAGCAGAGATGATTACAGTAGGACAGATACGCAGTATTTT. This chain uses TRBV15 with TRBJ2-3, with D unclear. The germline gives CDR1 LNHNV, CDR2 YYDKDF (reference sequence). V was clipped by 0 bases and J by 3 bases, with 13 bases between them. The CDR3 sequence is 16 residues long.

This clonotype was seen just once. Because the CDR3's place on the DNA is in doubt, the DNA is left out and the CDR3 is given as listed by TCRdb. This chain's CDR3 is CASSILVSGRGSPYTF. The V gene is TRBV7-6, the J gene TRBJ1-2; TRBD1 is the table's D call and was not checked against the DNA. The CDR3 is 16 residues long, counting both termini. The germline V gene encodes CDR1 SGHVS and CDR2 FNYEAQ.

This chain uses TRBV20-1 with TRBJ2-3; TRBD2 matches at 12 bases. CDR1 DFQATT and CDR2 SNEGSKA come from the germline V gene (reference sequence). The V segment lost 7 bases and the J segment 3 bases; nucleotides outside the gene matches: 2. The CDR3 consists of 13 residues. The CDR3 here is CSETSGGTDTQYF. CDR3 bases: TGCAGTGAGACTAGCGGGGGTACAGATACGCAGTATTTT.